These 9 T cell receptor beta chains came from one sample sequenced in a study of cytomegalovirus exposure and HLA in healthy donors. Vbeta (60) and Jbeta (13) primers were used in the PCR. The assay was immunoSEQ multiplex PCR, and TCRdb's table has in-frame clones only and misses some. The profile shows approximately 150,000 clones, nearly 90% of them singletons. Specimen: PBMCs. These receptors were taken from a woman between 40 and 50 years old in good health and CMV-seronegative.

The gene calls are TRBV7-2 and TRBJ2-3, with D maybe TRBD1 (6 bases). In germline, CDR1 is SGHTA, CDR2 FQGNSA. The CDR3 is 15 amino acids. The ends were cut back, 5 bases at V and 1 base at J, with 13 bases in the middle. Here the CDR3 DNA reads TGTGCCAGCAGCGAGCCGCCAGGGGGCACAGATACGCAGTATTTT. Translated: CASSEPPGGTDTQYF.

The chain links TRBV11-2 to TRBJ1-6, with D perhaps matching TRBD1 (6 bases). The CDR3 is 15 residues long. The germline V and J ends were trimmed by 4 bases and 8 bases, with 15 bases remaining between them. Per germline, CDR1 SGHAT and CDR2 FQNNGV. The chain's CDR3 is CASSWTWGGDSPLHF. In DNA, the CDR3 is TGTGCCAGCAGCTGGACCTGGGGGGGCGATTCACCCCTCCACTTT.

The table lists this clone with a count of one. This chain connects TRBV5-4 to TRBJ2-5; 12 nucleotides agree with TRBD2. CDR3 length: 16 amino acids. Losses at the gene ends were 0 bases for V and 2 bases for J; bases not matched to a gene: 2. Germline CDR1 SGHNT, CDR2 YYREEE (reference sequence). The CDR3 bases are TGTGCCAGCAGCTTGGGAGGACTAGCGGGGCAAGAGACCCAGTACTTC. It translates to CASSLGGLAGQETQYF. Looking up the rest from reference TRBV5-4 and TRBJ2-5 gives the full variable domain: ETGVTQSPTHLIKTRGQQVTLRCSSQSGHNTVSWYQQALGQGPQFIFQYYREEENGRGNFPPRFSGLQFPNYSSELNVNALELDDSALYLCASSLGGLAGQETQYFGPGTRLLVL.

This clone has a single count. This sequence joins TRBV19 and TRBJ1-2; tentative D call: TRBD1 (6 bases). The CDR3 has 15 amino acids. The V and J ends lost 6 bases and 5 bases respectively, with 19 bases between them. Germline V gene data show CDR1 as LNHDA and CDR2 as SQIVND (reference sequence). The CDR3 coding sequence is TGTGCCAGTAGGACGGACAGCATGAGTGCGTATGGCTACACCTTC. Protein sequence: CASRTDSMSAYGYTF.

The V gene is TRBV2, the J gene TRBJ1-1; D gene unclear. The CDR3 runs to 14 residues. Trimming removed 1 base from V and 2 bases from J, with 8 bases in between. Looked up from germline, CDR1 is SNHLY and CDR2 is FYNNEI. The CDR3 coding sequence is TGTGCCAGCAGTGAAGACGAGGGAAACACTGAAGCTTTCTTT. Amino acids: CASSEDEGNTEAFF.

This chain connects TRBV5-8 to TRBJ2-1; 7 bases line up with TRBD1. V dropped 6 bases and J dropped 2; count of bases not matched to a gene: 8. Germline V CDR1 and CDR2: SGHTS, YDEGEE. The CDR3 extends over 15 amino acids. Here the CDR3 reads CASNAGTEAYNEQFF. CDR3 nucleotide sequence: TGTGCCAGCAACGCCGGGACAGAAGCCTACAATGAGCAGTTCTTC.

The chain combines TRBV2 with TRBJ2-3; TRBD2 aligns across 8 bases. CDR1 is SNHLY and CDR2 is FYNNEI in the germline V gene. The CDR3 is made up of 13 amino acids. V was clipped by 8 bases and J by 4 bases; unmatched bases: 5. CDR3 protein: CASGLAGPDTQYF. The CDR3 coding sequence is TGTGCCAGCGGGCTAGCGGGCCCAGATACGCAGTATTTT.

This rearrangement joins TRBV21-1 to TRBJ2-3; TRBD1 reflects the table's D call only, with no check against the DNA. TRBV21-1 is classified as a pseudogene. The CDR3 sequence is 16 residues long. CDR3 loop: CASSGAGGRVADTQYF. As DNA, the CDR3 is TGTGCCAGCAGCGGGGCCGGTGGACGAGTCGCAGATACGCAGTATTTT.

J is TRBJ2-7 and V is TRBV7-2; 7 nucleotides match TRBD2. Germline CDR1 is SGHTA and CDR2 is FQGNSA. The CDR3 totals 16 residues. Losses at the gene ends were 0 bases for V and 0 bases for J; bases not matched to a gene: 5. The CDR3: CASSLAASGTSYEQYF. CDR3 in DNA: TGTGCCAGCAGCTTAGCGGCTAGCGGAACCTCCTACGAGCAGTACTTC.